The clone carrying this T cell receptor (beta chain) was counted between two and nine times. Antigen specificity is unknown. The data are from a study of T cells after yellow fever vaccination. In TCRdb, the 5' RACE reads were re-called with MiXCR into one record per CDR3 protein. The sample records 500,000 to 650,000 distinct CDR3 sequences, over 9% being singletons. V was clipped by 6 bases and J by 0 bases; unmatched bases: 4. In germline, CDR1 is SQVTM, CDR2 ANQGSEA. CDR3 size: 14 residues. Study conclusions and caveats: Just a small share of clonotypes turned up in the CD4 compartment as well as the CD8 compartment.

Sequencing was performed on PBMCs, taken on the day of the yellow fever booster vaccination. The chain uses TRBV29-1 and TRBJ2-2; 7 bases fit TRBD1. The receptor was isolated from a man aged 25-45 years who received the YFV17D yellow fever vaccine. The CDR3: CSVGTDTNTGELFF. The CDR3 DNA reads as TGCAGCGTGGGGACAGATACGAACACCGGGGAGCTGTTTTTT.